These 6 T cell receptor beta chains were sequenced from one sample in a study of cytomegalovirus exposure and HLA in healthy donors (dated by TCRdb to about 2017). Receptors were amplified or captured by the immunoSEQ multiplex PCR assay. For the multiplex PCR, a mixture combining 60 forward primers for TCR Vbeta segments and 13 reverse primers for TCR Jbeta segments was used. TCRdb mirrors the immuneACCESS table, restricted to in-frame sequences. Some clones are absent from its copies; in checked studies, under half trace to an unresolved V gene, and the reason for the others is unknown. The sample profile shows roughly 200,000 clones; approximately 79% of them were found once. The top ten constitute approximately 4.4% of the sample. Sequenced sample: PBMCs. These TCRs come from a woman in her thirties in good health and CMV-seropositive.

Points on this clone: An end of the junction differs from the germline gene, which may be a read error. The chain carries TRBV6-1 and TRBJ1-2, with D perhaps TRBD1 (6 bases). The CDR3 has 11 amino acids. Germline loops: CDR1 MNHNS, CDR2 SASEGT. This chain's CDR3 is CASSEIQGPPF. CDR3 nucleotides: TGTGCCAGCAGTGAAATCCAGGGGCCCCCCTTC.

V is TRBV4-1 and J is TRBJ1-1; tentative D call: TRBD1 (5 bases). V was trimmed by 5 bases and J by 1 base, leaving 14 bases between them. Germline lookup yields CDR1 MGHRA and CDR2 YSYEKL. CDR3 length equals 15 residues. DNA of the CDR3: TGCGCCAGCAGCGCAGGGTACGGATCGAACACTGAAGCTTTCTTT. Residues: CASSAGYGSNTEAFF.

The chain employs TRBV10-3 and TRBJ2-3, with TRBD2 as a possible D gene (6 bases). The CDR3 runs 15 residues. The germline gives CDR1 ENHRY, CDR2 SYGVKD. V lost 7 bases, J lost 2 bases, and 16 bases lay in between. CDR3 coding DNA: TGTGCCATCAAACGGGACGGGGGAGCCACAGATACGCAGTATTTT. Its protein product is CAIKRDGGATDTQYF.

The V and J genes are TRBV11-2 and TRBJ2-7, with a possible D match to TRBD2 (6 bases). The germline V gene has CDR1 SGHAT and CDR2 FQNNGV. The CDR3 spans 12 residues. V lost 6 bases and J 3 bases, leaving 9 bases between the germline ends. This CDR3 is CASSGGNYEQYF. The DNA of the CDR3 is TGTGCCAGCAGTGGCGGGAACTACGAGCAGTACTTC.

The gene calls are TRBV30 and TRBJ1-1; TRBD1 agrees at 8 bases. The trim removed 2 bases at V and 13 bases at J, leaving 15 bases unmatched. The CDR3 is 14 amino acids. Germline V lookup: CDR1 GTSNPN, CDR2 SVGIG (reference sequence). The CDR3 loop is CAWSIQTGVNIDFF. CDR3 DNA: TGTGCCTGGAGTATCCAGACAGGGGTTAATATTGATTTCTTT.

This chain links TRBV6-1 with TRBJ2-5; D might be TRBD1 (6 bases). CDR1 is MNHNS and CDR2 is SASEGT in the germline V gene. The CDR3 length is 14 residues. Deletions cut 2 bases from V and 5 bases from J, with 12 bases between. CDR3 coding DNA: TGTGCCAGCAGTGAATTGGGGGCGCGGGAGACCCAGTACTTC. This encodes CASSELGARETQYF.